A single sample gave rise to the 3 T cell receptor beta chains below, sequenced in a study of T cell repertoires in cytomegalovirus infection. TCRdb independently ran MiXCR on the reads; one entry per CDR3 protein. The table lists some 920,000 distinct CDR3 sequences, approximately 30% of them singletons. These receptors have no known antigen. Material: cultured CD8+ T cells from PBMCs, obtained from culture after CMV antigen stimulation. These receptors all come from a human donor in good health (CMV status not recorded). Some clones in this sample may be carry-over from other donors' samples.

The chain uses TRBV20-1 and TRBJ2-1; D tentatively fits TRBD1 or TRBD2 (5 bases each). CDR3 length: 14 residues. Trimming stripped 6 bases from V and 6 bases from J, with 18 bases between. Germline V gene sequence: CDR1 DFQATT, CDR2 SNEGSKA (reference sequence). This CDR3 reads CSAVLTGPGNEQFF. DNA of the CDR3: TGCAGTGCGGTCCTAACGGGGCCTGGCAATGAGCAGTTCTTC.

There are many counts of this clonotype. The CDR3 DNA follows: TGTGCCAGCAGCTTACCGGGACTAGCGGGGTACAATGAGCAGTTCTTC. Protein: CASSLPGLAGYNEQFF. This sequence joins TRBV7-9 and TRBJ2-1, with 13 bases fitting TRBD2. Germline V lookup: CDR1 SEHNR, CDR2 FQNEAQ (reference sequence). V trimming: 2 bases; J trimming: 4 bases; junction bases outside the gene matches: 2. The CDR3 is 16 residues long. Full variable domain (outside the CDR3, taken from reference TRBV7-9 and TRBJ2-1): DTGVSQNPRHKITKRGQNVTFRCDPISEHNRLYWYRQTLGQGPEFLTYFQNEAQLEKSRLLSDRFSAERPKGSFSTLEIQRTEQGDSAMYLCASSLPGLAGYNEQFFGPGTRLTVL.

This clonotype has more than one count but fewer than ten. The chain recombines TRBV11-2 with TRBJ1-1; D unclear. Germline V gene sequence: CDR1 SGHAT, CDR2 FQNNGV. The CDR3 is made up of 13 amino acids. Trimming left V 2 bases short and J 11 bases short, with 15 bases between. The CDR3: CASSLNNGKGAFF. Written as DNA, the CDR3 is TGTGCCAGCAGCTTAAATAACGGGAAAGGTGCTTTCTTT. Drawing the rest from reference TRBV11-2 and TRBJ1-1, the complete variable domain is EAGVAQSPRYKIIEKRQSVAFWCNPISGHATLYWYQQILGQGPKLLIQFQNNGVVDDSQLPKDRFSAERLKGVDSTLKIQPAKLEDSAVYLCASSLNNGKGAFFGQGTRLTVV.